Listed below are T cell receptor beta chains from one sample, sequenced in a study of T-cell memory formation after mild COVID-19. Using its own MiXCR run on the 5' RACE reads, TCRdb lists one record per CDR3 protein. The sample consists of 180,000 or so distinct CDR3 sequences, 16% of them appearing once. Sequenced input: PBMCs or a T cell subset sorted from them (not recorded which). Receptors were obtained from an adult woman who had mild COVID-19 (a few samples of this study predate the infection). Cell type and time point are not known. Both conserved end residues are part of each CDR3. Each record gives: D gene, V gene, clone size, J gene, CDR3 protein, CDR3 DNA. A D gene is named only where the DNA matches it firmly. Clone sizes are given selectively: once, few, many, or a class where the clone is expanded.

>NA|TRBV5-1|NA|TRBJ1-2
CASTDLADGYTF
TGCGCCAGCACCGATCTGGCGGATGGCTACACCTTC
>NA|TRBV28|few|TRBJ1-2
CASSLTTGYTF
TGTGCCAGCAGTCTCACGACTGGCTACACCTTC
>NA|TRBV7-3|NA|TRBJ1-6
CASSLSAGFIPLHF
TGTGCCAGCAGCTTATCCGCGGGGTTTATACCCCTCCACTTT
>TRBD1|TRBV20-1|NA|TRBJ1-2
CSADRGSVYGYTF
TGCAGTGCTGACAGGGGTTCGGTCTATGGCTACACCTTC
>TRBD2|TRBV12-3/TRBV12-4|NA|TRBJ2-1
CASSFSLGTSGRSSYNEQFF
TGTGCCAGCAGTTTTTCGCTCGGGACTAGCGGGCGCAGCTCCTACAATGAGCAGTTCTTC
>TRBD2|TRBV5-1|many|TRBJ2-1
CASSVTSGGTYNEQFF
TGCGCCAGCAGCGTGACTAGCGGGGGGACCTACAATGAGCAGTTCTTC
>NA|TRBV6-5|few|TRBJ2-1
CASNNGNEQFF
TGTGCCAGCAACAACGGGAATGAGCAGTTCTTC
>TRBD1|TRBV5-5|NA|TRBJ1-1
CASSLEPRGGTEAFF
TGTGCCAGCAGCTTGGAACCCAGGGGGGGCACTGAAGCTTTCTTT
>NA|TRBV7-3|NA|TRBJ2-1
CASSHDRAGGEQFF
TGTGCCAGCAGTCATGATCGGGCGGGCGGTGAGCAGTTCTTC
>NA|TRBV5-1|few|TRBJ2-5
CASSLEEGETQYF
TGCGCCAGCAGCTTGGAAGAGGGAGAGACCCAGTACTTC